Only a few counts were recorded for the clone carrying this T cell receptor (beta chain). Its antigen is as yet unknown. The sample comes from a study of shared clonotypes between healthy human individuals. TCRdb's copy holds only in-frame clones and misses some; the assay was immunoSEQ multiplex PCR. The sample lists approximately 940,000 clones; more than 75% were seen once. Whole-study findings and limits: Around 4.7% of naive CD4 clonotypes were shared across several donors. Memory subsets generally showed smaller estimated richness than naive subsets did. Rarefaction revealed incomplete sorted-subset sequencing despite large depth.

The length of the CDR3 is 13 residues. Germline V lookup: CDR1 MRHNA, CDR2 SNTAGT. The V end lost 3 bases, the J end lost 2 bases, and 6 bases lay between the germline ends. The donor population consisted of healthy HIV-negative adults with no recent acute infections or vaccinations. This TCR was recovered from a man in his late teens or twenties in good health. Source material: memory CD4+ T cells sorted from blood. Subset here: CD45RA-negative fraction. This chain links TRBV6-4 with TRBJ2-3, with D unresolved. This CDR3 is CASSEGDTDTQYF. The CDR3 nucleotides read TGTGCCAGCAGTGAAGGAGACACAGATACGCAGTATTTT.